This TCR beta chain was sequenced in a study of blood T cell repertoires in COVID-19. Study as a whole: Samples taken during acute and convalescent COVID-19 were collected in the United States, Italy and Spain. From T cells, B-cell-depleted T cells, or PBMCs came the material, which was cDNA or gDNA.

Per the authors' pipeline: Amplifying reference gene primers gave estimates of nucleated cell counts. Sequenced by immunoSEQ multiplex PCR; TCRdb stores in-frame clones only, minus some. V and J calls and clone size are given by that table; D and trimming were obtained from the DNA. The sample yields 270,000 or so clones, around 82% seen once. The V gene's germline CDR1 is MDHEN and CDR2 SYDVKM. The CDR3 is made up of 18 amino acids. V dropped 1 base and J dropped 0 bases, with 16 bases sitting between them. This clone was picked up one time. Material: peripheral blood. The genes are TRBV28 and TRBJ1-5, with D hard to call. The receptor comes from a woman in her fifties or sixties who had recovered from COVID-19. CDR3: CASSLFVGGQASNQPQHF. In DNA, the CDR3 is TGTGCCAGCAGTTTATTTGTGGGAGGGCAGGCTAGCAATCAGCCCCAGCATTTT.